Listed below are T cell receptor beta chains from one sample, sequenced in a study of shared clonotypes between healthy human individuals. The method was immunoSEQ multiplex PCR; TCRdb's version includes in-frame clones alone and lacks a portion of them. The top ten clones hold roughly 0.13% of a sample with about 2 million clones, around 95% of them seen once. Sequencing used naive CD4+ T cells sorted from blood. The origin of the receptors is a young man in good health. CDR3s include the opening cysteine and the closing phenylalanine or tryptophan. Each record gives: D gene, CDR3 length, J gene, V gene, clone size, CDR3 DNA, CDR3 protein. A D gene is named only where the DNA matches it firmly. Clone size is given for some rows only: seen once, a few or many times, or a class if the clone is expanded.

. | 12 | TRBJ1-2 | TRBV25-1 | . | TGTGCCAGCAGTGAAAGGGGGTGGGGCTACACCTTC | CASSERGWGYTF
TRBD2 | 14 | TRBJ2-4 | TRBV2 | once | TGTGCCAGCTTAGGCGGGGGGGCCAAAAACATTCAGTACTTC | CASLGGGAKNIQYF
. | 13 | TRBJ1-1 | TRBV5-1 | . | TGCGCCAGCAGCCCTGGTGGGGGCCAAGAAGCTTTCTTT | CASSPGGGQEAFF
TRBD2 | 16 | TRBJ2-1 | TRBV7-2 | . | TGTGCCAGCAGCTCCCGGACTAGCGGGAGTGTGAATGAGCAGTTCTTC | CASSSRTSGSVNEQFF
TRBD2 | 15 | TRBJ2-7 | TRBV7-2 | . | TGTGCCAGCAGCTCAACTAGCGGGAGTTACTACGAGCAGTACTTC | CASSSTSGSYYEQYF
TRBD1 | 17 | TRBJ2-7 | TRBV5-1 | . | TGCGCCAGCAGAAGACAGGGGGCCGCTGGGCCCTCCTACGAGCAGTACTTC | CASRRQGAAGPSYEQYF
. | 13 | TRBJ1-2 | TRBV11-1 | . | TGTGCCAGCAGCTTCGTTTCGGGGCATGGCTACACCTTC | CASSFVSGHGYTF
TRBD1 | 15 | TRBJ1-5 | TRBV15 | many | TGTGCCACCAGCACGGGACAGGGTGACAATCAGCCCCAGCATTTT | CATSTGQGDNQPQHF
. | 14 | TRBJ1-2 | TRBV2 | once | TGTGCCAGCAAAGGGGACGCACAAGTCTATGGCTACACCTTC | CASKGDAQVYGYTF
TRBD1 | 15 | TRBJ1-3 | TRBV7-9 | . | TGTGCCAGCAGCCTGAGTAGGGGGCTTGGAAACACCATATATTTT | CASSLSRGLGNTIYF
. | 16 | TRBJ1-5 | TRBV6-1 | . | TGTGCCAGCAGTGAAGTAGGAGGGGTGAGCAATCAGCCCCAGCATTTT | CASSEVGGVSNQPQHF
. | 16 | TRBJ1-3 | TRBV2 | once | TGTGCCAGCAGTGAGGGCCGATCTCTGGGTGGAAACACCATATATTTT | CASSEGRSLGGNTIYF
TRBD1 | 11 | TRBJ2-7 | TRBV20-1 | . | TGCTCGACAGGGGCCTCCTACGAGCAGTACTTC | CSTGASYEQYF
TRBD2 | 18 | TRBJ2-3 | TRBV11-2 | . | TGTGCCAGCAGCTTAGATCATCTAGCGGGAACTTATACAGATACGCAGTATTTT | CASSLDHLAGTYTDTQYF
. | 14 | TRBJ2-7 | TRBV6-4 | . | TGTGCCAGCAGTACCGGGACTTTACCCTACGAGCAGTACTTC | CASSTGTLPYEQYF
. | 14 | TRBJ2-4 | TRBV18 | . | TGTGCCAGCTCACCACTCGCTAGCCAGAGCATTCAGTACTTC | CASSPLASQSIQYF
. | 14 | TRBJ1-1 | TRBV2 | . | TGTGCCAGCAGGCCCGACGGGCCTAACACTGAAGCTTTCTTT | CASRPDGPNTEAFF
. | 14 | TRBJ2-7 | TRBV28 | . | TGTGCCAGCAGGCCTTCCCGGGGGCTGGACGAGCAGTACTTC | CASRPSRGLDEQYF
. | 10 | TRBJ1-2 | TRBV7-9 | . | TGTGCCAGCAGCGAGTATGGCTACACCTTC | CASSEYGYTF
TRBD2 | 14 | TRBJ2-5 | TRBV11-2 | . | TGTGCCAGCAGCCTGCAGACTAGCGGAGAGACCCAGTACTTC | CASSLQTSGETQYF
. | 15 | TRBJ2-1 | TRBV5-1 | . | TGCGCCAGCAGCTTGCGGGTCCCGGAGGGGGATCAGCAGTTCTTC | CASSLRVPEGDQQFF
. | 17 | TRBJ2-1 | TRBV11-3 | . | TGTGCCAGCAGCTTAGAAGTAAGGGGGAGCCTCTACAATGAGCAGTTCTTC | CASSLEVRGSLYNEQFF
TRBD2 | 15 | TRBJ2-1 | TRBV29-1 | . | TGCAGCGTAGAAGGGACTAGCGGGATGTACAATGAGCAGTTCTTC | CSVEGTSGMYNEQFF
. | 12 | TRBJ2-3 | TRBV10-1 | . | TGCGCCAGCAGCCCCACGACAGATACGCAGTATTTT | CASSPTTDTQYF
TRBD1 | 15 | TRBJ1-4 | TRBV30 | once | TGTGCCTGGAGTGGGACAGGGGCGTGGAGTGAAAAACTGTTTTTT | CAWSGTGAWSEKLFF
. | 13 | TRBJ1-1 | TRBV7-2 | . | TGTGCCAGCAGCTCCTATTTGAACACTGAAGCTTTCTTT | CASSSYLNTEAFF
. | 17 | TRBJ2-1 | TRBV5-4 | . | TGTGCCAGCAGCTTGGGCCAACGGGCGACCGCCTACAATGAGCAGTTCTTC | CASSLGQRATAYNEQFF
. | 16 | TRBJ2-2 | TRBV7-2 | . | TGTGCCAGCAGCCCCCTGCTACTCTTAAACACCGGGGAGCTGTTTTTT | CASSPLLLLNTGELFF
TRBD1 | 16 | TRBJ2-6 | TRBV5-4 | . | TGTGCCAGCAGCTCCAACAGGGGATTAGGGGCCAACGTCCTGACTTTC | CASSSNRGLGANVLTF
. | 14 | TRBJ2-2 | TRBV5-3 | . | TGTGCCAGAAGAGTTTCACCGAACACCGGGGAGCTGTTTTTT | CARRVSPNTGELFF
TRBD1 | 15 | TRBJ1-5 | TRBV7-2 | . | TGTGCCAGCAGCCAAATGACAGGGAGGGGGCAGCCCCAGCATTTT | CASSQMTGRGQPQHF
. | 16 | TRBJ1-3 | TRBV19 | . | TGTGCCAGTAGTATAGGACGACTGGTCTCTGGAAACACCATATATTTT | CASSIGRLVSGNTIYF
. | 15 | TRBJ1-5 | TRBV19 | . | TGTGCCAGCAGACCAGACAGCAATAGCAATCAGCCCCAGCATTTT | CASRPDSNSNQPQHF
. | 14 | TRBJ2-1 | TRBV7-2 | . | TGTGCCAGCAGCTTTCCAGGGAGCTACAATGAGCAGTTCTTC | CASSFPGSYNEQFF
TRBD1 | 13 | TRBJ1-5 | TRBV2 | . | TGTGCCAGCAGTGTTAGGGGGCTTCAGCCCCAGCATTTT | CASSVRGLQPQHF
. | 14 | TRBJ2-7 | TRBV6-6 | . | TGTGCCAGCAGGCGTTGGGACGGATCCTACGAGCAGTACTTC | CASRRWDGSYEQYF
TRBD2 | 15 | TRBJ2-1 | TRBV28 | . | TGTGCCAGCAGTTCCCCCGGGGGGGCCTACAATGAGCAGTTCTTC | CASSSPGGAYNEQFF